Shown below are 11 T cell receptor beta chains from a single sample sequenced in a study of T cells in Graves' hyperthyroidism and ophthalmopathy. RNA transcripts yielded amplified TCR beta CDR3 regions. The TCR CDR3 first-round RT-PCR relied on the HTBI primer set. TCRdb processed the multiplex PCR reads anew with MiXCR; each CDR3 protein has one entry. The data contain roughly 420,000 distinct CDR3 sequences, more than 15% of them singletons. Sequenced sample: blood. The receptors were sampled from a woman aged 18-29 years with Graves' hyperthyroidism.

The chain uses TRBV25-1 and TRBJ1-1, with TRBD1 as a possible D gene (6 bases). Germline CDR1 is MGHDK and CDR2 is SYGVNS. The CDR3 is 15 amino acids. The V and J ends lost 1 base and 8 bases respectively, with 17 bases between them. The CDR3 bases are TGTGCCAGCAGTGAATCGTGGGGGCGAACACGAGAAGCTTTCTTT. This encodes CASSESWGRTREAFF.

In this sample, this clonotype turned up many times. This chain connects TRBV3-1 to TRBJ1-1; 7 nucleotides line up with TRBD1. CDR1 and CDR2 from the germline V gene are LGHDT and YNNKEL (reference sequence). J was trimmed by 4 bases and V by 7 bases; bases with no gene match: 12. The CDR3 has 15 amino acids. The CDR3 DNA follows: TGTGCCAGCACCCTCGGGAGGGGGCAAGGCACTGAAGCTTTCTTT. Protein sequence: CASTLGRGQGTEAFF.

This clonotype was counted between two and nine times. The chain is built from TRBV7-3 and TRBJ2-1, with a possible D match to TRBD1 (6 bases). This CDR3 is 12 amino acids long. Germline CDR1 and CDR2: SGHTA and FQGTGA. Trimming cost V 6 bases and J 9 bases, with 12 bases left between them. For the CDR3, the DNA is TGTGCCAGCAGTGTGCGAGGGGGTGAGCAGTTCTTC. This encodes CASSVRGGEQFF.

V is TRBV20-1 and J is TRBJ2-5, with D tentatively TRBD2 (5 bases). The length of the CDR3 is 12 residues. V dropped 7 bases and J dropped 4 bases, with 13 bases sitting between them. The V gene's germline CDR1 is DFQATT and CDR2 SNEGSKA (reference sequence). CDR3: CSVGRGPETQYF. For the CDR3, the DNA is TGCAGTGTCGGAAGAGGGCCAGAGACCCAGTACTTC.

Many counts were recorded for this clonotype. In nucleotides, the CDR3 is TGCGCCAGCAGCTTGTTAGGAAAGCAGTTCTTC. Protein sequence: CASSLLGKQFF. The rearrangement links TRBV5-1 to TRBJ2-1, with D hard to call. Deletions cut 1 base from V and 11 bases from J, with 7 bases between. The CDR3 has 11 amino acids. In germline, CDR1 is SGHRS, CDR2 YFSETQ.

This clonotype was seen more than once but under ten times. V usage is TRBV6-1 and J usage is TRBJ2-1, with D possibly matching TRBD2 (6 bases). The V end lost 6 bases, the J end lost 2 bases, and 14 bases lay between the germline ends. Germline V gene sequence: CDR1 MNHNS, CDR2 SASEGT. The CDR3 extends over 15 amino acids. The CDR3 nucleotides are TGTGCCAGCAGCCCTCCGGACTACACCTACAATGAGCAGTTCTTC. This translates into CASSPPDYTYNEQFF.

This clonotype was detected many times. J is TRBJ1-1 and V is TRBV2; 8 positions match TRBD1. The CDR3 is 13 amino acids. The J segment lost 5 bases and the V segment lost 10 bases, leaving 9 bases of the junction unmatched. Germline CDR1 is SNHLY and CDR2 is FYNNEI. Written as DNA, the CDR3 is TGTGCCACCACCGAGGACAGGGCGACTGAAGCTTTCTTT. It codes for CATTEDRATEAFF.

There are many counts of this clonotype. The rearrangement uses TRBV11-2 and TRBJ2-5; 8 bases agree with TRBD1. Trimming took 1 base from V and 3 from J; bases not matched to a gene: 4. Germline CDR1 and CDR2: SGHAT and FQNNGV. This CDR3 contains 15 residues. CDR3 sequence (DNA): TGTGCCAGCAGCTTAGGACTGACAGGGGAAGAGACCCAGTACTTC. It codes for CASSLGLTGEETQYF.

This clonotype was seen repeatedly, ten times or more. The chain carries TRBV28 and TRBJ2-7, with a weak D call TRBD2 (5 bases). V was shortened by 3 bases and J by 2 bases, with 14 bases between the two germline ends. Germline-derived CDR1 and CDR2 are MDHEN and SYDVKM. This CDR3 contains 15 residues. DNA for the CDR3: TGTGCCAGCAGTTTCCGTCGCGGGCTTCCCTACGAGCAGTACTTC. Translation: CASSFRRGLPYEQYF.

This clonotype was recorded at least ten times. The rearrangement links TRBV10-3 to TRBJ2-5, with 10 bases that match TRBD2. Looked up from germline, CDR1 is ENHRY and CDR2 is SYGVKD. This CDR3 contains 15 residues. Trimming removed 10 bases from V and 2 bases from J; junction bases left unmatched: 10. The DNA for the CDR3 is TGTGCCAACCAAAGCGGGAGGGCCTTACAAGAGACCCAGTACTTC. Translation gives CANQSGRALQETQYF.

For this clonotype: This may come from a read error, since a much larger clone is one base off. The chain employs TRBV27 and TRBJ2-2, with D maybe TRBD2 (6 bases). This CDR3 has 15 amino acids. The germline gives CDR1 MNHEY, CDR2 SMNVEV (reference sequence). In nucleotides, the CDR3 is TGTGCCAGCAGTTTAAGGGCAGGGCCCACCGGGGGGCTGTTTTTT. Translation: CASSLRAGPTGGLFF.